One sample yielded the 27 T cell receptor beta chains listed below, sequenced in a study of blood T cell repertoires in COVID-19. The method was immunoSEQ multiplex PCR; TCRdb's version includes in-frame clones alone and lacks a portion of them. This table holds 240,000 or so clones, around 83% found once. Sequencing input: peripheral blood. These receptors all come from a young man who had recovered from COVID-19.

The V gene is TRBV18, the J gene TRBJ1-1, with D possibly being TRBD1 (5 bases). Between the trimmed V and J ends, which lost 3 bases and 7 bases, there was a span of 21 bases. The CDR3 is 16 amino acids. CDR1 and CDR2 from the germline V gene are KGHSH and LQKENI. CDR3 in amino acids: CASSPGGLGAWSEAFF. CDR3 sequence (DNA): TGTGCCAGCTCACCGGGGGGGTTAGGAGCGTGGAGTGAAGCTTTCTTT.

In DNA form, the CDR3 reads TGTGCCAGCAGCGTGCGACAGGGGCAAGAGACCCAGTACTTC. Translation gives CASSVRQGQETQYF. This sequence joins TRBV7-9 and TRBJ2-5, with TRBD1 matching 8 bases. This CDR3 is built from 14 residues. V shed 5 bases, J shed 2 bases, and the junction held 4 bases outside the gene matches. Germline loops: CDR1 SEHNR, CDR2 FQNEAQ (reference sequence).

The V and J genes are TRBV25-1 and TRBJ1-3, with no clear D. Germline V gene sequence: CDR1 MGHDK, CDR2 SYGVNS. This CDR3 contains 17 residues. V gave up 0 bases and J gave up 0 bases, with 12 bases separating them. CDR3 in amino acids: CASSEYPGLASGNTIYF. The CDR3 nucleotides are TGTGCCAGCAGTGAATATCCAGGCCTGGCCTCTGGAAACACCATATATTTT.

J is TRBJ1-6 and V is TRBV19; maybe TRBD1 (6 bases). Deletions cut 4 bases from V and 5 bases from J, with 12 bases between. CDR1 is LNHDA and CDR2 is SQIVND in the germline V gene (reference sequence). There are 15 residues in the CDR3. CDR3 DNA sequence: TGTGCCAGTAGTAAAACAGGGAAAAATAATTCACCCCTCCACTTT. Translating it yields CASSKTGKNNSPLHF.

The rearrangement joins TRBV3-1 (or the pseudogene TRBV3-2) to TRBJ1-2; D not resolved. The CDR3 sequence is 15 residues long. Per germline, CDR1 LGHDT and CDR2 YNNKEL (reference sequence). The V gene lost 1 base and the J gene lost 7 bases, with 16 bases spanning the gap. The CDR3 DNA reads TGTGCCAGCAGCCAAGTCTTTGCCCCCAGCGGTGGCTACACCTTC. This gives the protein CASSQVFAPSGGYTF.

The genes are TRBV28 and TRBJ2-2; possibly TRBD2 for D (7 bases). This CDR3 spans 14 amino acids. V lost 5 bases and J 7 bases, leaving 14 bases between the germline ends. From germline, CDR1 is MDHEN and CDR2 SYDVKM. The CDR3 coding sequence is TGTGCCAGCAGTCTTTGGGGGGGCCGCGGGGAGCTGTTTTTT. Translating gives CASSLWGGRGELFF.

The V gene is TRBV5-1, the J gene TRBJ2-3; 11 bases are a match to TRBD2. Trimming at V came to 0 bases and at J to 4 bases, leaving 4 bases not matched to a gene. From germline, CDR1 is SGHRS and CDR2 YFSETQ. This CDR3 contains 16 residues. CDR3 coding DNA: TGCGCCAGCAGCTTGGTAGGGACTAGCGGCCCAGATACGCAGTATTTT. Translating gives CASSLVGTSGPDTQYF.

The CDR3 sequence: CATQSGDYWKNTEAFF. The CDR3 region has the DNA TGTGCCACGCAATCGGGGGATTATTGGAAAAACACTGAAGCTTTCTTT. The chain combines TRBV19 with TRBJ1-1; D possibly corresponds to TRBD1 (5 bases). The V gene's germline CDR1 is LNHDA and CDR2 SQIVND (reference sequence). Trimming pared 10 bases from V and 2 bases from J, leaving 23 bases between. This CDR3 has 16 residues.

The chain links TRBV6-1 to TRBJ2-4, with 8 positions matching TRBD2. CDR1 and CDR2 from the germline V gene are MNHNS and SASEGT. This CDR3 region has 15 residues. With 1 base clipped from V and 6 bases from J, the junction kept 5 bases outside the gene matches. CDR3 DNA sequence: TGTGCCAGCAGTGAAGACTCAGCGGGGGTAAACATTCAGTACTTC. This sequence encodes CASSEDSAGVNIQYF.

The chain employs TRBV7-9 and TRBJ1-1; D uncertain. CDR1 and CDR2 from the germline V gene are SEHNR and FQNEAQ (reference sequence). This CDR3 is 12 amino acids long. The ends were cut back, 5 bases at V and 4 bases at J, with 8 bases in the middle. CDR3 sequence: CASSERATEAFF. The CDR3, as DNA: TGTGCCAGCAGCGAGCGAGCCACTGAAGCTTTCTTT.

The chain has TRBV12-3 or TRBV12-4 and TRBJ2-7, with TRBD2 matching over 8 bases. The CDR3 consists of 13 residues. The trim removed 6 bases at V and 5 bases at J, leaving 6 bases unmatched. In nucleotides, the CDR3 is TGTGCCAGCAGCCGCGGGGGGATCAACGAGCAGTACTTC. Translating it yields CASSRGGINEQYF.

J is TRBJ1-4 and V is TRBV7-9; 7 positions agree with TRBD1. Trimming at V came to 5 bases and at J to 7 bases, leaving 4 bases not matched to a gene. CDR1 SEHNR and CDR2 FQNEAQ come from the germline V gene (reference sequence). This CDR3 region has 13 residues. This chain's CDR3 is CASSPGGSEKLFF. The DNA for the CDR3 is TGTGCCAGCAGCCCAGGGGGTAGTGAAAAACTGTTTTTT.

The rearrangement uses TRBV7-2 and TRBJ1-2; D possibly corresponds to TRBD1 (6 bases). Trimming left V 1 base short and J 6 bases short, with 9 bases between. The CDR3 runs to 13 residues. Germline CDR1 reads SGHTA; CDR2 reads FQGNSA. CDR3 nucleotides: TGTGCCAGCAGCTTAGGCAGGGGCAATGGCTACACCTTC. Protein sequence: CASSLGRGNGYTF.

The chain has TRBV25-1 and TRBJ2-1; TRBD2 matches 9 bases. This CDR3 spans 14 amino acids. The germline V gene encodes CDR1 MGHDK and CDR2 SYGVNS. Trimming at V came to 7 bases and at J to 3 bases, leaving 4 bases not matched to a gene. The CDR3 nucleotides read TGTGCCAGCACATATAGCGGGGGCTACAATGAGCAGTTCTTC. Its protein product is CASTYSGGYNEQFF.

This clone has a handful of counts. The genes are TRBV2 and TRBJ2-2; TRBD2 is a possible D gene (6 bases). The germline V gene encodes CDR1 SNHLY and CDR2 FYNNEI. This CDR3 contains 13 residues. Trimming pared 6 bases from V and 4 bases from J, leaving 9 bases between. CDR3: CASSYGGTGELFF. The CDR3, as DNA: TGTGCCAGCAGCTACGGGGGCACCGGGGAGCTGTTTTTT.

This rearrangement joins TRBV11-2 to TRBJ2-2; 13 nucleotides align to TRBD2. The CDR3 runs 19 residues. From germline, CDR1 is SGHAT and CDR2 FQNNGV. The J segment lost 0 bases and the V segment lost 5 bases, leaving 9 bases of the junction unmatched. CDR3 sequence reads: CASSPRGLAGASNTGELFF. The CDR3 nucleotides are TGTGCCAGCAGCCCGAGAGGACTAGCGGGGGCATCGAACACCGGGGAGCTGTTTTTT.

This clone has only one observation. The gene calls are TRBV7-2 and TRBJ2-3; D call uncertain. The germline V and J ends were trimmed by 5 bases and 2 bases, with 14 bases remaining between them. The CDR3 runs to 15 residues. CDR1 and CDR2 (germline): SGHTA, FQGNSA. The CDR3 protein is CASSLGPYHTDTQYF. For the CDR3, the DNA is TGTGCCAGCAGCCTAGGGCCATACCACACAGATACGCAGTATTTT.

The chain uses TRBV7-6 and TRBJ2-1, with TRBD2 matching over 11 bases. V gave up 4 bases and J gave up 9 bases; unmatched junction bases: 8. There are 15 residues in the CDR3. Germline assignment: CDR1 SGHVS and CDR2 FNYEAQ. CDR3 in amino acids: CASSWGLAESREQFF. The CDR3 nucleotides read TGTGCCAGCAGCTGGGGACTAGCGGAGTCCCGTGAGCAGTTCTTC.

This chain links TRBV2 with TRBJ2-5; D remains ambiguous. The germline V gene encodes CDR1 SNHLY and CDR2 FYNNEI. The V gene lost 6 bases and the J gene lost 3 bases, with 5 bases spanning the gap. This CDR3 is 11 amino acids long. The CDR3 region is CASRTKETQYF. The CDR3 bases are TGTGCCAGCAGAACAAAAGAGACCCAGTACTTC.

The genes are TRBV5-8 and TRBJ1-1; no definite D call. CDR1 and CDR2 (germline): SGHTS, YDEGEE. V was cut by 2 bases and J by 12 bases, with 14 bases left in between. CDR3 length equals 12 residues. Here the CDR3 reads CASSFRSSTTFF. In DNA, the CDR3 is TGTGCCAGCAGCTTCCGTTCAAGCACGACTTTCTTT. The whole variable domain, remainder taken from reference TRBV5-8 and TRBJ1-1, is EAGVTQSPTHLIKTRGQQATLRCSPISGHTSVYWYQQALGLGLQFLLWYDEGEERNRGNFPPRFSGRQFPNYSSELNVNALELEDSALYLCASSFRSSTTFFGQGTRLTVV.

The chain links TRBV6-5 to TRBJ1-5; 8 nucleotides line up with TRBD1. CDR3 length equals 15 residues. The germline V gene has CDR1 MNHEY and CDR2 SVGAGI. The V segment lost 5 bases and the J segment 4 bases; nucleotides outside the gene matches: 7. The CDR3: CASSRGQVPNQPQHF. CDR3 DNA sequence: TGTGCCAGCAGTCGGGGACAGGTCCCAAATCAGCCCCAGCATTTT.

The genes are TRBV27 and TRBJ2-5, with a weak D call TRBD2 (6 bases). Between the trimmed V and J ends, which lost 8 bases and 7 bases, there was a span of 20 bases. Germline V gene sequence: CDR1 MNHEY, CDR2 SMNVEV (reference sequence). CDR3 length: 14 amino acids. The CDR3: CASGPGGFVGTQYF. The CDR3 region has the DNA TGTGCCAGCGGGCCAGGAGGGTTCGTTGGGACCCAGTACTTC.

The chain's CDR3 is CASSEVGSASGSYEQYV. CDR3 sequence (DNA): TGTGCCAGCAGTGAAGTGGGGTCGGCTAGCGGCTCCTACGAGCAGTACGTC. V and J are TRBV6-1 and TRBJ2-7, with 7 bases fitting TRBD2. The CDR3 loop spans 17 amino acids. The ends lost 1 base at V and 0 bases at J; junction bases unmatched: 9. Germline V CDR1 and CDR2: MNHNS, SASEGT.

This clone has at least ten counts. The chain's CDR3 is CASSESRTGGFGEKLFF. As DNA, the CDR3 is TGTGCCAGCAGTGAATCTCGGACAGGGGGATTTGGTGAAAAACTGTTTTTT. This sequence joins TRBV6-1 and TRBJ1-4, with 10 bases aligning to TRBD1. Germline V lookup: CDR1 MNHNS, CDR2 SASEGT. The CDR3 spans 17 residues. The V segment lost 2 bases and the J segment 7 bases; nucleotides outside the gene matches: 10.

The chain links TRBV2 to TRBJ1-5, with D unresolved. Between the trimmed V and J ends, which lost 1 base and 0 bases, there was a span of 4 bases. CDR1 and CDR2 (germline): SNHLY, FYNNEI. The CDR3 spans 14 residues. CDR3 DNA: TGTGCCAGCAGTGAAGACAGTAGCAATCAGCCCCAGCATTTT. Protein: CASSEDSSNQPQHF.

This sequence joins TRBV2 and TRBJ1-5; D might be TRBD1 (6 bases). Germline V gives CDR1 SNHLY, CDR2 FYNNEI. Trimming pared 0 bases from V and 5 bases from J, leaving 14 bases between. This CDR3 comprises 16 residues. The CDR3 DNA reads TGTGCCAGCAGTGAAGCGCTTACAGGGATACATCAGCCCCAGCATTTT. Encoded protein: CASSEALTGIHQPQHF.

The chain recombines TRBV4-1 with TRBJ2-1, with D hard to call. Germline CDR1 and CDR2: MGHRA and YSYEKL. The CDR3 loop spans 15 amino acids. Trimming took off 1 base at V and 2 bases at J, with 9 bases between the two ends. CDR3 amino acids: CASSQVATAYNEQFF. The CDR3 DNA follows: TGCGCCAGCAGCCAAGTGGCAACCGCCTACAATGAGCAGTTCTTC.